This entry lists 8 T cell receptor beta chains sequenced from one sample in a study of cytomegalovirus exposure and HLA in healthy donors. Researchers ran the PCR with 60 Vbeta and 13 Jbeta primers. Here immunoSEQ multiplex PCR was the method, and the copy in TCRdb shows in-frame clones only, minus some. The data contain some 84,000 clones, more than 70% of them singletons. The sequenced sample was PBMCs. The receptors derive from a male donor in good health and CMV-seropositive.

This chain uses TRBV27 with TRBJ2-1; TRBD2 matches at 11 bases. V lost 6 bases, J lost 3 bases, and 4 bases stayed unmatched. The germline CDR1 and CDR2 sequences are MNHEY and SMNVEV (reference sequence). The CDR3 has 15 residues. CDR3 in amino acids: CASRGLAGGYNEQFF. The CDR3 bases are TGTGCCAGCAGGGGGCTAGCGGGAGGCTACAATGAGCAGTTCTTC.

This sequence joins TRBV10-3 and TRBJ2-3, with 9 positions matching TRBD2. Looked up from germline, CDR1 is ENHRY and CDR2 is SYGVKD. After removal of 6 bases from V and 3 bases from J, the junction contained 7 bases not matched to a gene. This CDR3 is 15 amino acids long. CDR3 in amino acids: CAIRSSGMLTDTQYF. The CDR3 DNA is TGTGCCATCAGATCTAGCGGGATGTTAACAGATACGCAGTATTTT.

This rearrangement joins TRBV21-1 to TRBJ2-5; the table's D call of TRBD2 was not tested on the DNA. TRBV21-1 is annotated as a pseudogene. The CDR3 contains 17 residues. The DNA of the CDR3 is TGTGCCAGCAGCAAATTGATAAGCGGGGCGTACCAAGAGACCCAGTACTTC. Translation: CASSKLISGAYQETQYF.

This clone was observed a few times. The genes are TRBV6-6 and TRBJ2-7; TRBD2 matches at 12 bases. Per the germline V gene, CDR1 is MNHNY and CDR2 is SVGAGI (reference sequence). The trim removed 7 bases at V and 6 bases at J, leaving 7 bases unmatched. CDR3 size: 14 residues. The CDR3 DNA follows: TGTGCCAGCACACTAGCGGGAGGACTTCTCGAGCAGTACTTC. It encodes CASTLAGGLLEQYF.

V gene TRBV29-1 combines with J gene TRBJ2-5; TRBD2 agrees at 8 bases. Near its end, the DNA agrees better with TRBJ2-7, so the J call may be wrong. CDR3 length: 15 residues. Per germline, CDR1 SQVTM and CDR2 ANQGSEA. The CDR3 bases are TGCAGCGTTGTGGTTCTAGCGGGTCCCCGGGGCGAGCAGTACTTC. Translated: CSVVVLAGPRGEQYF.

V usage is TRBV11-2 and J usage is TRBJ2-2, with D possibly being TRBD2 (5 bases). V was cut by 7 bases and J by 4 bases, with 13 bases left in between. CDR3 size: 14 residues. Per germline, CDR1 SGHAT and CDR2 FQNNGV. The CDR3 loop reads CASNSLGSTGELFF. The CDR3 nucleotides are TGTGCCAGCAACTCCTTAGGGAGCACCGGGGAGCTGTTTTTT.

This clone was recorded once. The rearrangement uses TRBV5-6 and TRBJ2-1, with 10 bases identical to TRBD2. The V and J ends lost 0 bases and 10 bases, in that order; junction bases with no gene match: 7. Germline V lookup: CDR1 SGHDT, CDR2 YYEEEE. The CDR3 runs to 15 residues. The CDR3 sequence is CASSLALAGAWEQFF. The CDR3 bases are TGTGCCAGCAGCTTGGCCCTAGCGGGAGCATGGGAGCAGTTCTTC.

This clone was counted at least ten times. This rearrangement joins TRBV6-5 to TRBJ2-7; no clear D gene. There are 12 residues in the CDR3. Trimming cost V 6 bases and J 3 bases, with 9 bases left between them. Germline V lookup: CDR1 MNHEY, CDR2 SVGAGI. The CDR3 loop reads CASRRDNYEQYF. The CDR3 region has the DNA TGTGCCAGCAGACGCGATAACTACGAGCAGTACTTC.